Below, one T cell receptor beta chain is given with its context. Original handling: Reference gene primers were amplified, and this amplification served to estimate nucleated cell counts. Measured with immunoSEQ multiplex PCR; TCRdb has only the in-frame clones, and not every one. V, J and clone size were drawn from that table, and D and trimming were deduced from the DNA. The top ten clones hold about 2.6% of a sample with roughly 150,000 clones, more than 75% of them seen once. The sample belongs to a study of blood T cell repertoires in COVID-19. As for the study in general: COVID-19 samples, acute and convalescent, were from the United States, Italy and Spain.

V trimming: 5 bases; J trimming: 5 bases; junction bases outside the gene matches: 5. The CDR3 is 14 residues long. The germline V gene has CDR1 MNHEY and CDR2 SMNVEV (reference sequence). Seattle's enrolled individuals joined amid active infection and were then monitored longitudinally. The sequenced sample consisted of peripheral blood. This sequence joins TRBV27 and TRBJ1-4, with 7 nucleotides matching TRBD1. The clonotype was recovered from an elderly woman with COVID-19, enrolled during active disease. CDR3: CASSTEQGNEKLFF. Written as DNA, the CDR3 is TGTGCCAGCAGTACCGAACAGGGGAATGAAAAACTGTTTTTT.